Each of the 18 T cell receptor beta chains below was sequenced from the same sample in a study of breast tumors, draining lymph nodes, adjacent tissues. MiXCR, applied by TCRdb to the multiplex PCR reads, yields one record per CDR3 protein. The sample yields 200,000 to 250,000 distinct CDR3 sequences, about 34% seen once. Samples came from axillary lymph nodes draining the breast cancer. Sequencing was done on a sample of axillary lymph node tissue. The receptor source for this set is a female donor with breast cancer. Some clones in this sample may be carry-over from other donors' samples.

This clonotype was observed many times. This sequence joins TRBV19 and TRBJ2-7; perhaps TRBD2 as D (5 bases). Germline V CDR1 and CDR2: LNHDA, SQIVND (reference sequence). The CDR3 sequence is 12 residues long. With 8 bases removed from V and 6 bases from J, the gap between germline ends came to 14 bases. CDR3 protein: CASRPAAGEQYF. For the CDR3, the DNA is TGTGCCAGTCGGCCTGCCGCGGGCGAGCAGTACTTC.

This clonotype was seen repeatedly, ten times or more. The V call is TRBV7-2, the J call TRBJ2-3; D is unclear. Deletions cut 4 bases from V and 3 bases from J, with 11 bases between. CDR1 SGHTA and CDR2 FQGNSA come from the germline V gene. The CDR3 has 14 residues. The chain's CDR3 is CASSYNSGTDTQYF. The CDR3 DNA reads TGTGCCAGCAGCTATAACAGTGGAACAGATACGCAGTATTTT. Based on the CDR3 plus reference TRBV7-2 and TRBJ2-3, the full variable domain is GAGVSQSPSNKVTEKGKDVELRCDPISGHTALYWYRQSLGQGLEFLIYFQGNSAPDKSGLPSDRFSAERTGGSVSTLTIQRTQQEDSAVYLCASSYNSGTDTQYFGPGTRLTVL.

This clonotype appeared a few times. This CDR3 fails to terminate in the conserved phenylalanine or tryptophan, so it likely reflects a read error. The DNA is omitted, as the CDR3 cannot be located on it reliably, and the CDR3 follows TCRdb's listing. The chain joins TRBV7-3 to TRBJ2-7. The CDR3 length equals 15 residues, ends included. The germline gives CDR1 SGHTA, CDR2 FQGTGA. The CDR3 protein is CASSLLGGSSYEQHL.

This clonotype was seen at least ten times. The chain uses TRBV19 and TRBJ2-1, with 7 nucleotides matching TRBD2. Germline V gene lookup returns CDR1 LNHDA and CDR2 SQIVND (reference sequence). V dropped 1 base and J dropped 9; count of bases not matched to a gene: 3. The CDR3 loop spans 13 amino acids. CDR3: CASSIGGGGEQFF. As DNA, the CDR3 is TGTGCCAGTAGTATAGGTGGGGGGGGTGAGCAGTTCTTC.

The chain employs TRBV2 and TRBJ2-7; 8 positions agree with TRBD2. V was clipped by 6 bases and J by 5 bases; unmatched bases: 6. Germline lookup yields CDR1 SNHLY and CDR2 FYNNEI. The CDR3 length is 13 residues. The CDR3 coding sequence is TGTGCCAGCAGGGGACTAGGGCTCGACGAGCAGTACTTC. Encoded protein: CASRGLGLDEQYF.

This clonotype was found many times. This sequence joins TRBV7-2 and TRBJ2-3; D is possibly TRBD2 (6 bases). The CDR3 is 13 residues long. In germline, CDR1 is SGHTA, CDR2 FQGNSA. The V end lost 10 bases, the J end lost 2 bases, and 13 bases lay between the germline ends. The CDR3 nucleotides are TGTGCCACCTATAGCGGAATCACAGATACGCAGTATTTT. The encoded protein is CATYSGITDTQYF.

The V gene is TRBV7-6, the J gene TRBJ2-1; TRBD1 might be the D (7 bases). Germline-derived CDR1 and CDR2 are SGHVS and FNYEAQ. Trimming pared 0 bases from V and 8 bases from J, leaving 11 bases between. This CDR3 spans 14 amino acids. CDR3 loop: CASSLAEGAHEQFF. The CDR3 nucleotides are TGTGCCAGCAGCTTAGCGGAGGGGGCCCATGAGCAGTTCTTC.

At least ten counts were recorded for this clonotype. The genes are TRBV5-1 and TRBJ2-7; possibly TRBD1 or TRBD2 for D (6 bases each). The CDR3 runs 15 residues. V was shortened by 2 bases and J by 2 bases, with 14 bases between the two germline ends. The germline V gene has CDR1 SGHRS and CDR2 YFSETQ. CDR3 nucleotides: TGCGCCAGCAGCTTTGGGGGCGGGAATACCTACGAGCAGTACTTC. Translation: CASSFGGGNTYEQYF.

This clonotype came up a few times. The junction shows a germline mismatch at one end, possibly a read error. V is TRBV14 and J is TRBJ2-1; 7 bases are a match to TRBD2. The germline V gene encodes CDR1 SGHDN and CDR2 FVKESK. This CDR3 has 15 residues. The CDR3 loop is CASSQERTRLNEPFF. Here the CDR3 DNA reads TGTGCCAGCAGCCAAGAAAGGACTAGGTTAAATGAGCCGTTCTTC.

There are many counts of this clonotype. J is TRBJ2-7 and V is TRBV11-2; D might be TRBD2 (6 bases). The ends were cut back, 1 base at V and 6 bases at J, with 13 bases in the middle. This CDR3 contains 14 residues. Germline V lookup: CDR1 SGHAT, CDR2 FQNNGV. The CDR3: CASSLAGSGAEQYF. CDR3 DNA sequence: TGTGCCAGCAGCTTAGCCGGGAGTGGAGCCGAGCAGTACTTC. The whole variable domain, filled in from reference TRBV11-2 and TRBJ2-7, reads EAGVAQSPRYKIIEKRQSVAFWCNPISGHATLYWYQQILGQGPKLLIQFQNNGVVDDSQLPKDRFSAERLKGVDSTLKIQPAKLEDSAVYLCASSLAGSGAEQYFGPGTRLTVT.

In its sample, this clonotype was seen many times. The chain uses TRBV6-1 and TRBJ1-2; 12 bases are shared with TRBD1. Germline V gives CDR1 MNHNS, CDR2 SASEGT. The V and J ends lost 6 bases and 3 bases, in that order; junction bases with no gene match: 2. This CDR3 is 14 amino acids long. CDR3 amino acids: CASRGTGGDYGYTF. DNA for the CDR3: TGTGCCAGCAGGGGGACAGGGGGCGACTATGGCTACACCTTC.

The chain uses TRBV18 and TRBJ1-2; possible D gene TRBD1, 6 bases. The CDR3 is 16 residues long. CDR1 is KGHSH, CDR2 LQKENI, per germline. Trimming took 5 bases from V and 5 from J, leaving 21 bases between them. The CDR3 coding sequence is TGTGCCAGCTCATTGTCTTCGGGACAATCTTTTTATGGCTACACCTTC. Translated: CASSLSSGQSFYGYTF.

This sequence joins TRBV7-2 and TRBJ2-3; 8 positions match TRBD1. The CDR3 runs 15 residues. The V gene's germline CDR1 is SGHTA and CDR2 FQGNSA. V was clipped by 2 bases and J by 6 bases; unmatched bases: 7. CDR3 bases: TGTGCCAGCAGCTTAAGTGGGACAGGTATCGATACGCAGTATTTT. It specifies CASSLSGTGIDTQYF.

The chain recombines TRBV10-3 with TRBJ1-5; D is possibly TRBD1 (6 bases). V lost 4 bases and J 0 bases, leaving 13 bases between the germline ends. The CDR3 sequence is 16 residues long. The germline V gene has CDR1 ENHRY and CDR2 SYGVKD. The CDR3, as DNA: TGTGCCATCAGTGCTAGCGGGGGGCATAGCAATCAGCCCCAGCATTTT. Protein: CAISASGGHSNQPQHF.

The chain links TRBV24-1 to TRBJ2-5, with D possibly being TRBD2 (6 bases). Germline V gives CDR1 KGHDR, CDR2 SFDVKD. V lost 6 bases, J lost 4 bases, and 17 bases lay in between. The CDR3 length is 15 residues. The CDR3 here is CATSRPRLGAETQYF. DNA for the CDR3: TGTGCCACCAGTCGTCCGAGACTAGGGGCAGAGACCCAGTACTTC.

The chain is built from TRBV6-2 or TRBV6-3 and TRBJ1-5; 7 bases agree with TRBD1. Germline CDR1 MNHEY, CDR2 SVGEGT. The CDR3 extends over 15 amino acids. V was pared by 2 bases and J by 4 bases, with 5 bases of the junction left unmatched. As DNA, the CDR3 is TGTGCCAGCAGTTACAGGACAGGAGGTAATCAGCCCCAGCATTTT. Translating gives CASSYRTGGNQPQHF.

Comments on this clonotype: One junction end does not reproduce the germline sequence, and a read error may be involved. J is TRBJ2-5 and V is TRBV7-9, with 9 bases matching TRBD1. CDR1 and CDR2 from the germline V gene are SEHNR and FQNEAQ (reference sequence). CDR3 length: 13 amino acids. CDR3 region: CASSPGQGENQYF. As DNA, the CDR3 is TGTGCCAGCAGCCCGGGACAGGGAGAGAACCAGTACTTC.

This clonotype was seen ten or more times. This chain uses TRBV20-1 with TRBJ1-5; D not resolved. Per the germline V gene, CDR1 is DFQATT and CDR2 is SNEGSKA (reference sequence). The CDR3 totals 15 residues. Trimming removed 0 bases at V and 2 bases at J, with 11 bases between. The CDR3 region has the DNA TGCAGTGCTAGAGATCAGCGGGTTGGCAATCAGCCCCAGCATTTT. Translation gives CSARDQRVGNQPQHF.